The 25 T cell receptor beta chains below all came from one sample that was sequenced in a study of control samples from healthy donors and cancer patients. Sequenced by immunoSEQ multiplex PCR; TCRdb stores in-frame clones only, minus some. Of some 120,000 clones in the sample, more than 85% were seen once. The sequencing sample was made of blood. These receptor sequences come from a man between 18 and 35 years old in good health.

The chain combines TRBV19 with TRBJ2-1, with D perhaps TRBD1 (5 bases). The CDR3 totals 15 residues. Germline V gene lookup returns CDR1 LNHDA and CDR2 SQIVND (reference sequence). V lost 1 base and J lost 6, with 13 bases in between. CDR3 in amino acids: CASSIGGSNGNEQFF. The DNA for the CDR3 is TGTGCCAGTAGTATAGGGGGCAGTAACGGCAATGAGCAGTTCTTC.

V and J are TRBV2 and TRBJ2-3, with TRBD1 identical over 8 bases. This CDR3 has 14 residues. Trimming removed 4 bases from V and 5 bases from J; junction bases left unmatched: 5. Germline CDR1 is SNHLY and CDR2 is FYNNEI. Here the CDR3 reads CASSGQGAIDTQYF. The DNA for the CDR3 is TGTGCCAGCAGTGGCCAGGGGGCCATAGATACGCAGTATTTT. Full variable domain (remainder filled in from reference TRBV2 and TRBJ2-3): EPEVTQTPSHQVTQMGQEVILRCVPISNHLYFYWYRQILGQKVEFLVSFYNNEISEKSEIFDDQFSVERPDGSNFTLKIRSTKLEDSAMYFCASSGQGAIDTQYFGPGTRLTVL.

This clone was picked up one time. The gene calls are TRBV4-1 and TRBJ2-1; 11 bases agree with TRBD2. V shed 8 bases, J shed 4 bases, and the junction held 7 bases outside the gene matches. CDR1 and CDR2 (germline): MGHRA, YSYEKL. CDR3 size: 15 residues. CDR3 coding DNA: TGCGCCAGCTCCTTAGCGGGGGGGTTTTACAATGAGCAGTTCTTC. Amino acid sequence: CASSLAGGFYNEQFF.

The chain is built from TRBV5-6 and TRBJ2-5, with D unresolved. Looked up from germline, CDR1 is SGHDT and CDR2 is YYEEEE. Trimming cost V 5 bases and J 3 bases, with 11 bases left between them. The CDR3 totals 13 residues. The CDR3 DNA sequence: TGTGCCAGCAGTATTGCCTGGAAAGAGACCCAGTACTTC. Its translation is CASSIAWKETQYF.

J is TRBJ2-3 and V is TRBV3-1 (or the pseudogene TRBV3-2); no clear D. Germline values: CDR1 LGHDT, CDR2 YNNKEL (reference sequence). This CDR3 comprises 13 residues. Between the trimmed V and J ends, which lost 1 base and 2 bases, there was a span of 4 bases. Here the CDR3 DNA reads TGTGCCAGCAGCCAAGTGATCACAGATACGCAGTATTTT. Translated: CASSQVITDTQYF.

The chain carries TRBV7-2 and TRBJ1-3; D ambiguous. V gave up 6 bases and J gave up 2 bases, with 17 bases separating them. Germline CDR1 SGHTA, CDR2 FQGNSA. This CDR3 has 16 amino acids. DNA of the CDR3: TGTGCCAGCAGTTTGAGACTGACCCGGGCTGGAAACACCATATATTTT. Translation gives CASSLRLTRAGNTIYF.

CDR3 in DNA: TGTGCCAGCAGCTTTCCAGCGGGGAGATACTTAGAGACCCAGTACTTC. Translation: CASSFPAGRYLETQYF. The rearrangement links TRBV7-2 to TRBJ2-5; 7 bases are shared with TRBD2. The J segment lost 4 bases and the V segment lost 3 bases, leaving 11 bases of the junction unmatched. Germline V gene lookup returns CDR1 SGHTA and CDR2 FQGNSA. This CDR3 region has 16 residues.

The chain combines TRBV14 with TRBJ1-3; no reliable D call. The V end was cut by 0 bases, the J end by 0 bases, with 9 bases between. CDR1 is SGHDN and CDR2 is FVKESK in the germline V gene. The CDR3 contains 16 residues. The CDR3 bases are TGTGCCAGCAGCCAAGATGAGCGCCACTCTGGAAACACCATATATTTT. This codes for CASSQDERHSGNTIYF.

The chain links TRBV10-1 to TRBJ2-7; no clear D gene. V lost 2 bases and J lost 4, with 9 bases in between. This CDR3 spans 13 amino acids. CDR1 and CDR2 from the germline V gene are WNHNN and SYGVQD (reference sequence). CDR3 coding DNA: TGCGCCAGCAGTGAGGGGCCGGCATACGAGCAGTACTTC. Its protein product is CASSEGPAYEQYF.

The rearrangement joins TRBV2 to TRBJ1-2; TRBD1 matches at 7 bases. CDR1 is SNHLY and CDR2 is FYNNEI in the germline V gene. The CDR3 has 14 residues. V was pared by 6 bases and J by 3 bases, with 7 bases of the junction left unmatched. The CDR3 protein is CASSQRDRDYGYTF. CDR3 nucleotides: TGTGCCAGCAGCCAACGGGACAGAGACTATGGCTACACCTTC. Combining the CDR3 with reference TRBV2 and TRBJ1-2 gives the whole variable domain EPEVTQTPSHQVTQMGQEVILRCVPISNHLYFYWYRQILGQKVEFLVSFYNNEISEKSEIFDDQFSVERPDGSNFTLKIRSTKLEDSAMYFCASSQRDRDYGYTFGSGTRLTVV.

This rearrangement joins TRBV25-1 to TRBJ1-1, with 10 bases that match TRBD1. Germline V gene lookup returns CDR1 MGHDK and CDR2 SYGVNS. This CDR3 is 13 amino acids long. V lost 6 bases to trimming and J lost 3 bases; unmatched junction nucleotides: 1. The CDR3 coding sequence is TGTGCCAGCAGGGGGACAGGGGACACTGAAGCTTTCTTT. Translation: CASRGTGDTEAFF.

V and J are TRBV29-1 and TRBJ2-7; D assignment may be TRBD1 or TRBD2 (6 bases each). This CDR3 contains 14 residues. Germline V CDR1 and CDR2: SQVTM, ANQGSEA. The V end was cut by 6 bases, the J end by 1 base, with 16 bases between. CDR3 nucleotide sequence: TGCAGCGTCTTCCCGGAAGGGGGGTCCTACGAGCAGTACTTC. It translates to CSVFPEGGSYEQYF.

The rearrangement uses TRBV4-1 and TRBJ2-1, with TRBD2 matching 12 bases. Germline V gene data show CDR1 as MGHRA and CDR2 as YSYEKL. This CDR3 region has 17 residues. Trimming at V came to 1 base and at J to 3 bases, leaving 4 bases not matched to a gene. The CDR3 sequence is CASSQVTLAGGYNEQFF. In nucleotides, the CDR3 is TGCGCCAGCAGCCAAGTGACACTAGCGGGGGGCTACAATGAGCAGTTCTTC.

V gene TRBV6-5 combines with J gene TRBJ1-6; TRBD1 is a possible D gene (5 bases). Trimming removed 7 bases at V and 5 bases at J, with 12 bases between. CDR1 is MNHEY, CDR2 SVGAGI, per germline. The CDR3 has 14 residues. This chain's CDR3 is CASTSPRDNSPLHF. Here the CDR3 DNA reads TGTGCCAGCACCTCACCCAGGGATAATTCACCCCTCCACTTT.

The chain is built from TRBV2 and TRBJ2-5; 8 nucleotides match TRBD2. The germline CDR1 and CDR2 sequences are SNHLY and FYNNEI. The J segment lost 5 bases and the V segment lost 6 bases, leaving 8 bases of the junction unmatched. The CDR3 is 14 residues long. The CDR3 spells CASRDGLAAETQYF. As DNA, the CDR3 is TGTGCCAGCAGGGATGGACTAGCAGCCGAGACCCAGTACTTC.

The rearrangement links TRBV9 to TRBJ2-3; D uncertain. Germline CDR1 and CDR2: SGDLS and YYNGEE. The CDR3 has 13 amino acids. V lost 4 bases and J lost 2, with 8 bases in between. This chain's CDR3 is CASSQTPTDTQYF. CDR3 DNA: TGTGCCAGCAGCCAGACCCCCACAGATACGCAGTATTTT.

The chain has TRBV6-6 and TRBJ2-7; possibly TRBD1 for D (6 bases). There are 14 residues in the CDR3. Looked up from germline, CDR1 is MNHNY and CDR2 is SVGAGI (reference sequence). Trimming cost V 4 bases and J 0 bases, with 10 bases left between them. The CDR3 here is CASSSGTYSYEQYF. The CDR3 nucleotides are TGTGCCAGCAGTTCCGGGACATACTCCTACGAGCAGTACTTC.

The CDR3 bases are TGCGCCAGCAGCCAAGAGAGGAACTATGGCTACACCTTC. It is translated as CASSQERNYGYTF. The genes are TRBV4-1 and TRBJ1-2; D remains ambiguous. Between the trimmed V and J ends, which lost 0 bases and 2 bases, there was a span of 4 bases. Germline CDR1 MGHRA, CDR2 YSYEKL. This CDR3 contains 13 residues.

The chain couples TRBV7-9 to TRBJ2-7; no reliable D call. The CDR3 loop spans 11 amino acids. From germline, CDR1 is SEHNR and CDR2 FQNEAQ (reference sequence). Trimming cost V 3 bases and J 4 bases, with 4 bases left between them. CDR3 sequence: CASSFRYEQYF. DNA for the CDR3: TGTGCCAGCAGCTTTCGTTACGAGCAGTACTTC.

The genes are TRBV6-5 and TRBJ1-6; tentatively, D is TRBD1 (5 bases). Trimming shortened V by 7 bases and J by 8 bases, and 18 bases separated the two germline ends. CDR3 length: 15 residues. The germline CDR1 and CDR2 sequences are MNHEY and SVGAGI. The CDR3 loop is CASTQGGEGHSPLHF. The CDR3 DNA is TGTGCCAGCACCCAGGGCGGAGAAGGGCATTCACCCCTCCACTTT.

This chain joins TRBV30 and TRBJ2-7; D might be TRBD1 or TRBD2, each matching 5 bases. V was clipped by 3 bases and J by 5 bases, with 17 bases between them. The CDR3 extends over 14 amino acids. Germline V gene lookup returns CDR1 GTSNPN and CDR2 SVGIG (reference sequence). For the CDR3, the DNA is TGTGCCTGGAGCGCCGGGGCAGGGAGACACGAGCAGTACTTC. Amino acids: CAWSAGAGRHEQYF.

This clone was recorded once. This sequence joins TRBV9 and TRBJ1-3, with TRBD1 matching 10 bases. V lost 4 bases and J lost 4; bases outside the gene matches: 5. Germline V gene data show CDR1 as SGDLS and CDR2 as YYNGEE. This CDR3 is built from 15 residues. CDR3 bases: TGTGCCAGCAGCAGAGACAGGGGGCTGGGAAACACCATATATTTT. Translating gives CASSRDRGLGNTIYF. The complete variable domain, with remaining parts taken from reference TRBV9 and TRBJ1-3, reads DSGVTQTPKHLITATGQRVTLRCSPRSGDLSVYWYQQSLDQGLQFLIQYYNGEERAKGNILERFSAQQFPDLHSELNLSSLELGDSALYFCASSRDRGLGNTIYFGEGSWLTVV.

This rearrangement joins TRBV5-6 to TRBJ1-6; TRBD1 matches at 8 bases. Germline values: CDR1 SGHDT, CDR2 YYEEEE. The CDR3 covers 15 residues. V lost 2 bases to trimming and J lost 7 bases; unmatched junction nucleotides: 5. CDR3 DNA: TGTGCCAGCAGCTTCCTGGACAGGGCAAATTCACCCCTCCACTTT. It is translated as CASSFLDRANSPLHF.

The chain recombines TRBV15 with TRBJ2-1, with TRBD2 as a possible D gene (6 bases). The ends were cut back, 4 bases at V and 6 bases at J, with 16 bases in the middle. Germline-derived CDR1 and CDR2 are LNHNV and YYDKDF (reference sequence). This CDR3 spans 15 amino acids. CDR3 bases: TGTGCCACCAGCAAAGGGTTAGCGGATCCCAATGAGCAGTTCTTC. As protein: CATSKGLADPNEQFF.

The V gene is TRBV18, the J gene TRBJ1-6, with D unresolved. In germline, CDR1 is KGHSH, CDR2 LQKENI. V lost 3 bases to trimming and J lost 5 bases, with 8 bases between them. The CDR3 has 14 residues. The CDR3 bases are TGTGCCAGCTCACCCGGGTCGGATAATTCACCCCTCCACTTT. It specifies CASSPGSDNSPLHF.